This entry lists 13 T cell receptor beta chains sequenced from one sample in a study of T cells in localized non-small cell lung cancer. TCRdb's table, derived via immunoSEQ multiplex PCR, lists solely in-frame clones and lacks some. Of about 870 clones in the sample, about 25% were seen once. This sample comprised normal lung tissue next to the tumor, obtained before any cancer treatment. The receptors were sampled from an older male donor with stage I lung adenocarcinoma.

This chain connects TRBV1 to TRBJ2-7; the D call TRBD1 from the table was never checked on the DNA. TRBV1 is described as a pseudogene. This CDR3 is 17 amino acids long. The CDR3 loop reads CASSQDSRTGDGYEQYF. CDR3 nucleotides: TGCGCCAGCAGCCAAGATTCGAGGACAGGGGATGGTTACGAGCAGTACTTC.

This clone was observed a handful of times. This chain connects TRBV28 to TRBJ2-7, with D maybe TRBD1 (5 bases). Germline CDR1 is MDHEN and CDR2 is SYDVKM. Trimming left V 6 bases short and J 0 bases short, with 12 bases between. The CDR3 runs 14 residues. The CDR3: CASRRQSSSYEQYF. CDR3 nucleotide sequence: TGTGCCAGCAGGAGACAGTCCAGCTCCTACGAGCAGTACTTC.

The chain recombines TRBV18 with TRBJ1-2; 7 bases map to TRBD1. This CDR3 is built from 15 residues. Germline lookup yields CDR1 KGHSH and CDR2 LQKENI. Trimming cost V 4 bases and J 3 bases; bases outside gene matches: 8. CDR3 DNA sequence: TGTGCCAGCTCACTTGTCAGGGGGGGAGACTATGGCTACACCTTC. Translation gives CASSLVRGGDYGYTF.

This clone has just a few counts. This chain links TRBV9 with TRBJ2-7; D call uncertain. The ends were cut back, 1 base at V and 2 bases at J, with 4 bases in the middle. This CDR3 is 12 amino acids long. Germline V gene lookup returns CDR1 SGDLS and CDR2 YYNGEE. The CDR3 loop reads CASSVNPYEQYF. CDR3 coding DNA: TGTGCCAGCAGCGTAAACCCCTACGAGCAGTACTTC. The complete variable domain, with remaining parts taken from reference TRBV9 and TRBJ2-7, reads DSGVTQTPKHLITATGQRVTLRCSPRSGDLSVYWYQQSLDQGLQFLIQYYNGEERAKGNILERFSAQQFPDLHSELNLSSLELGDSALYFCASSVNPYEQYFGPGTRLTVT.

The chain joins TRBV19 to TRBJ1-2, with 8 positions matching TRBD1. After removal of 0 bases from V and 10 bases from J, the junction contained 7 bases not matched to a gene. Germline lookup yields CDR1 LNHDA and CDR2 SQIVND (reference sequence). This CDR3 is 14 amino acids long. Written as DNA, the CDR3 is TGTGCCAGTAGTATAGATCTCCAGACAGGGGTCTACACCTTC. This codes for CASSIDLQTGVYTF.

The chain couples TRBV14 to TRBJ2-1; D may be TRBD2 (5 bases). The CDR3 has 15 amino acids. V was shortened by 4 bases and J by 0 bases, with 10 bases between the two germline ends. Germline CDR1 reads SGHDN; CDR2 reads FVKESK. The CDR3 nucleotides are TGTGCCAGCAGCCCCCTAGCTTTCTCCTACAATGAGCAGTTCTTC. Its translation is CASSPLAFSYNEQFF. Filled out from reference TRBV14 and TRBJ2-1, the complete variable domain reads EAGVTQFPSHSVIEKGQTVTLRCDPISGHDNLYWYRRVMGKEIKFLLHFVKESKQDESGMPNNRFLAERTGGTYSTLKVQPAELEDSGVYFCASSPLAFSYNEQFFGPGTRLTVL.

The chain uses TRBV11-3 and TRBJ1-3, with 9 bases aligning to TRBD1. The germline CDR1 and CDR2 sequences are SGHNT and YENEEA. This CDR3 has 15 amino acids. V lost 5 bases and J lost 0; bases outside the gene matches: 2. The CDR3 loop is CASSQDRGSGNTIYF. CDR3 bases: TGTGCCAGCAGCCAGGACAGGGGCTCTGGAAACACCATATATTTT.

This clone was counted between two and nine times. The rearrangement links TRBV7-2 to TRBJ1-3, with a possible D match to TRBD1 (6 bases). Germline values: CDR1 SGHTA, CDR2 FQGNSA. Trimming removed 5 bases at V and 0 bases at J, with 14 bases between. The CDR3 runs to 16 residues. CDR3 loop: CASSHTGDTSGNTIYF. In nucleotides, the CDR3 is TGTGCCAGCAGCCATACCGGGGACACCTCTGGAAACACCATATATTTT.

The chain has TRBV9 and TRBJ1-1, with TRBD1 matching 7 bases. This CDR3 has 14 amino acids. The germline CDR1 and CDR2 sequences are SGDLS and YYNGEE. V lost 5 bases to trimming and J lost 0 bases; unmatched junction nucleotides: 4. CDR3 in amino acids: CASRGDSLNTEAFF. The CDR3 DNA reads TGTGCCAGCAGGGGGGACAGCCTGAACACTGAAGCTTTCTTT.

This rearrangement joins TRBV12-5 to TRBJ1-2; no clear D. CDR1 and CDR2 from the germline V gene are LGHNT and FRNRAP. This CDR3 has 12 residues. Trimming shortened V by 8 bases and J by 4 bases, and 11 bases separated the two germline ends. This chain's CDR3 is CASTEGGYGYTF. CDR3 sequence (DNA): TGTGCTAGTACCGAGGGCGGCTATGGCTACACCTTC.

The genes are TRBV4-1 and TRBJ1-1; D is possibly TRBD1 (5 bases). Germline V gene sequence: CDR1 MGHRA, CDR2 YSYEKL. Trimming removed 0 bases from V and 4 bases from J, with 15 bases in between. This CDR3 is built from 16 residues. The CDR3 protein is CASSQDGVGGSTEAFF. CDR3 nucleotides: TGCGCCAGCAGCCAAGATGGGGTCGGGGGTAGCACTGAAGCTTTCTTT.

The CDR3 loop is CASSIGFGRGYGYTF. As DNA, the CDR3 is TGTGCCAGTAGTATCGGGTTTGGCAGGGGCTATGGCTACACCTTC. This chain connects TRBV19 to TRBJ1-2; possible D gene TRBD1, 6 bases. V lost 3 bases and J lost 4, with 15 bases in between. This CDR3 has 15 residues. Germline CDR1 is LNHDA and CDR2 is SQIVND (reference sequence).

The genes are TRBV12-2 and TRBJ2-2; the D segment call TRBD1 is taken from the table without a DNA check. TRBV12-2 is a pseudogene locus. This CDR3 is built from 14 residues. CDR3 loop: CATSRSLNTGELFF. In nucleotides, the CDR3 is TGTGCCACTTCCAGGTCGCTGAACACCGGGGAGCTGTTTTTT.